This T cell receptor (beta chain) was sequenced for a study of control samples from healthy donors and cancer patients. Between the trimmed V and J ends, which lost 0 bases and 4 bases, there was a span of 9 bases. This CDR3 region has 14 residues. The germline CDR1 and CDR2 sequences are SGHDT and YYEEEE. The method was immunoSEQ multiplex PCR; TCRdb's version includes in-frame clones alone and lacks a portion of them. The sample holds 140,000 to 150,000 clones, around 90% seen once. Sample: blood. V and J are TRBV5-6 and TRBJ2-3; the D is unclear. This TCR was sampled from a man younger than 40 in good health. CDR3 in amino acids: CASSLVQKADTQYF. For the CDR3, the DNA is TGTGCCAGCAGCTTGGTTCAGAAAGCAGATACGCAGTATTTT.